A single sample gave rise to the 19 T cell receptor beta chains below, sequenced in a study of T cell responses to AZD1222 COVID-19 vaccine. TCRdb's copy holds only in-frame clones and misses some; the assay was immunoSEQ multiplex PCR. This sample has about 120,000 clones, with 94% found just once. Sample: peripheral blood, taken 28 days after the second AZD1222 dose. Receptor source: an adult who received the AZD1222 COVID-19 vaccine.

CDR3 loop: CATQFVQGDEKLFF. For the CDR3, the DNA is TGTGCCACCCAGTTTGTTCAGGGAGATGAAAAACTGTTTTTT. V usage is TRBV5-4 and J usage is TRBJ1-4; D may be TRBD1 (5 bases). Germline V CDR1 and CDR2: SGHNT, YYREEE (reference sequence). Trimming took 9 bases from V and 6 from J, leaving 18 bases between them. The length of the CDR3 is 14 residues.

The chain has TRBV19 and TRBJ2-4; D not certain. This CDR3 contains 18 residues. Germline loops: CDR1 LNHDA, CDR2 SQIVND (reference sequence). Trimming pared 3 bases from V and 0 bases from J, leaving 18 bases between. CDR3 region: CASSILGQASLAKNIQYF. The CDR3 nucleotides are TGTGCCAGTAGTATCCTTGGCCAAGCGTCTCTAGCCAAAAACATTCAGTACTTC.

This clone was seen only once. The chain couples TRBV6-4 to TRBJ1-1; 11 bases match TRBD1. CDR3 length: 15 residues. Germline V CDR1 and CDR2: MRHNA, SNTAGT. J lost 4 bases, V lost 5 bases, and 6 bases had no gene match. The CDR3 region has the DNA TGTGCCAGCAGTCAACAGGGACAGGGGGGCACTGAAGCTTTCTTT. Encoded protein: CASSQQGQGGTEAFF.

The J gene is TRBJ1-1, the V gene TRBV9, with D uncertain. V was trimmed by 1 base and J by 1 base, leaving 5 bases between them. Looked up from germline, CDR1 is SGDLS and CDR2 is YYNGEE. CDR3 length: 13 amino acids. The CDR3, as DNA: TGTGCCAGCAGCGTAAGATGGAACACTGAAGCTTTCTTT. Protein product: CASSVRWNTEAFF.

The chain links TRBV13 to TRBJ2-6; the D is unclear. Trimming took off 4 bases at V and 2 bases at J, with 12 bases between the two ends. In germline, CDR1 is PRHDT, CDR2 FYEKMQ (reference sequence). The CDR3 runs 16 residues. The CDR3 spells CASSSNPFTGANVLTF. The CDR3 DNA reads TGTGCCAGCAGCTCGAACCCGTTCACTGGGGCCAACGTCCTGACTTTC.

This chain connects TRBV18 to TRBJ1-1; the D is unclear. This CDR3 is 14 amino acids long. V was clipped by 2 bases and J by 0 bases, with 7 bases between them. The germline V gene encodes CDR1 KGHSH and CDR2 LQKENI. DNA of the CDR3: TGTGCCAGCTCACCATCCCAAATGAACACTGAAGCTTTCTTT. Protein product: CASSPSQMNTEAFF.

In this sample, this clone turned up once. This chain joins TRBV9 and TRBJ1-6; no clear D. There are 12 residues in the CDR3. The V and J ends lost 4 bases and 5 bases respectively, with 4 bases between them. In germline, CDR1 is SGDLS, CDR2 YYNGEE. CDR3 in amino acids: CASSPHNSPLHF. CDR3 nucleotides: TGTGCCAGCAGCCCACATAATTCACCCCTCCACTTT.

Here the CDR3 reads CASSTRDRGRLSDGYTF. The CDR3 DNA is TGTGCCAGCAGCACCCGGGACAGGGGGCGTTTATCGGATGGCTACACCTTC. The chain combines TRBV9 with TRBJ1-2; the match to TRBD1 covers 12 bases. The J segment lost 6 bases and the V segment lost 4 bases, leaving 13 bases of the junction unmatched. The CDR3 is made up of 17 amino acids. CDR1 SGDLS and CDR2 YYNGEE come from the germline V gene.

The chain is built from TRBV5-4 and TRBJ1-2, with 8 nucleotides matching TRBD1. The V segment lost 5 bases and the J segment 5 bases; nucleotides outside the gene matches: 11. CDR1 is SGHNT, CDR2 YYREEE, per germline (reference sequence). CDR3 length: 15 amino acids. CDR3 loop: CASRRGQDFNYGYTF. CDR3 coding DNA: TGTGCCAGCAGGCGGGGACAGGATTTTAATTATGGCTACACCTTC.

Notes on this clone: A read error may produce the germline difference seen at one junction end. V is TRBV18 and J is TRBJ1-1, with a possible D match to TRBD1 (6 bases). This CDR3 is built from 16 residues. Germline CDR1 and CDR2: KGHSH and LQKENI. Here the CDR3 reads CASSPPATGPNTEAFF. Written as DNA, the CDR3 is TGTGCCAGCTCACCACCGGCCACAGGGCCGAACACTGAAGCCTTCTTT.

The chain links TRBV19 to TRBJ1-3, with a possible D match to TRBD1 (5 bases). Germline CDR1 is LNHDA and CDR2 is SQIVND (reference sequence). V dropped 5 bases and J dropped 0 bases, with 17 bases sitting between them. The CDR3 covers 17 residues. In DNA form, the CDR3 reads TGTGCCAGTAGTGGCTTTCCGGGGCATAGCTCTGGAAACACCATATATTTT. The encoded protein is CASSGFPGHSSGNTIYF.

The chain combines TRBV19 with TRBJ1-1, with D unclear. Trimming stripped 4 bases from V and 4 bases from J, with 7 bases between. CDR3 length: 12 amino acids. Per the germline V gene, CDR1 is LNHDA and CDR2 is SQIVND (reference sequence). CDR3 sequence: CASSKRITEAFF. The CDR3 DNA sequence: TGTGCCAGTAGTAAGCGGATCACTGAAGCTTTCTTT. Full variable domain (remainder filled in from reference TRBV19 and TRBJ1-1): DGGITQSPKYLFRKEGQNVTLSCEQNLNHDAMYWYRQDPGQGLRLIYYSQIVNDFQKGDIAEGYSVSREKKESFPLTVTSAQKNPTAFYLCASSKRITEAFFGQGTRLTVV.

The chain is built from TRBV27 and TRBJ1-1, with a tentative D call TRBD1 (5 bases). CDR1 is MNHEY and CDR2 is SMNVEV in the germline V gene (reference sequence). V dropped 5 bases and J dropped 5 bases, with 18 bases sitting between them. This CDR3 contains 15 residues. CDR3 loop: CASSDLGSGGTEAFF. The CDR3 DNA is TGTGCCAGCAGTGATTTAGGGAGTGGGGGGACTGAAGCTTTCTTT.

V gene TRBV5-1 combines with J gene TRBJ2-2; 7 bases match TRBD1. Germline V gene lookup returns CDR1 SGHRS and CDR2 YFSETQ. This CDR3 is built from 15 residues. Trimming took 2 bases from V and 4 from J; bases not matched to a gene: 5. The CDR3 DNA reads as TGCGCCAGCAGCTTCGTGGCAGGGGGCACCGGGGAGCTGTTTTTT. Protein sequence: CASSFVAGGTGELFF.

The chain carries TRBV29-1 and TRBJ1-1, with a possible D match to TRBD1 (5 bases). CDR3 length equals 11 residues. Looked up from germline, CDR1 is SQVTM and CDR2 is ANQGSEA. Trimming shortened V by 4 bases and J by 10 bases, and 13 bases separated the two germline ends. CDR3 nucleotides: TGCAGCGTTGGGTCGGGTACAGGAGCTTTCTTT. Amino acids: CSVGSGTGAFF.

The CDR3 DNA is TGTGCCAGCAGTTTAGACCCGAGAGACACTGAAGCTTTCTTT. Its translation: CASSLDPRDTEAFF. J is TRBJ1-1 and V is TRBV27; D remains ambiguous. This CDR3 region has 14 residues. The V gene lost 2 bases and the J gene lost 3 bases, with 10 bases spanning the gap. From germline, CDR1 is MNHEY and CDR2 SMNVEV (reference sequence).

This sequence joins TRBV18 and TRBJ1-2; possibly TRBD1 for D (5 bases). V lost 3 bases and J lost 6, with 17 bases in between. This CDR3 region has 15 residues. CDR1 KGHSH and CDR2 LQKENI come from the germline V gene. The chain's CDR3 is CASSPPLDKPNGYTF. The DNA for the CDR3 is TGTGCCAGCTCACCCCCCCTGGACAAACCCAATGGCTACACCTTC.

In DNA form, the CDR3 reads TGTGCCAGCAGCTGGGGGGACAGAGCCTACGAGCAGTACTTC. This codes for CASSWGDRAYEQYF. The rearrangement links TRBV5-4 to TRBJ2-7, with TRBD1 as a possible D gene (7 bases). V was shortened by 3 bases and J by 2 bases, with 12 bases between the two germline ends. From germline, CDR1 is SGHNT and CDR2 YYREEE (reference sequence). There are 14 residues in the CDR3.

The chain employs TRBV3-1 (or the pseudogene TRBV3-2) and TRBJ2-7; D tentatively reads TRBD1 or TRBD2 (5 bases each). V lost 4 bases, J lost 6 bases, and 7 bases lay in between. The CDR3 runs to 11 residues. The germline V gene has CDR1 LGHDT and CDR2 YNNKEL (reference sequence). The CDR3 protein is CASSLGAEQYF. As DNA, the CDR3 is TGTGCCAGCAGCCTCGGGGCCGAGCAGTACTTC.